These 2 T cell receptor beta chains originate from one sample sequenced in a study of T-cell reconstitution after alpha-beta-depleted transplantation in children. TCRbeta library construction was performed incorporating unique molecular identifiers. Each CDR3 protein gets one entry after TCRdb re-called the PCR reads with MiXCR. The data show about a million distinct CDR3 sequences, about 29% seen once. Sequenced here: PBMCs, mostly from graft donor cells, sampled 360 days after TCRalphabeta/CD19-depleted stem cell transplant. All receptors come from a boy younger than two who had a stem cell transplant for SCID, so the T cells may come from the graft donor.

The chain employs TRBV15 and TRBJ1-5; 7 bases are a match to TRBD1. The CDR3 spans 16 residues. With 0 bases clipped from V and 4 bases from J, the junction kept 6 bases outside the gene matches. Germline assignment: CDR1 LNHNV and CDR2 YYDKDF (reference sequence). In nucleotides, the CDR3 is TGTGCCACCAGCAGAGATCGGGACAGCCCTAATCAGCCCCAGCATTTT. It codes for CATSRDRDSPNQPQHF.

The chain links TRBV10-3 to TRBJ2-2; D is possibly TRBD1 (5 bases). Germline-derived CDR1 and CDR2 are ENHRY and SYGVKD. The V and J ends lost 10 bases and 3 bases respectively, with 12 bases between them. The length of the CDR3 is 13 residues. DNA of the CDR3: TGTGCCACCCAGGGATTTGACACCGGGGAGCTGTTTTTT. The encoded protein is CATQGFDTGELFF.